The 26 T cell receptor beta chains presented below share a single source sample, sequenced in a study of chemoradiotherapy in HPV16-positive cancers. Repertoires were generated with immunoSEQ multiplex PCR, while TCRdb's copy carries only in-frame clones and drops some. The table records about 8,600 clones, approximately 75% of them present only once. The sample was acquired from a patient who underwent chemoradiotherapy. The source of these receptors is a human donor with HPV-associated anogenital cancer.

This clone was recorded a few times. The chain employs TRBV7-2 and TRBJ1-1; D is ambiguous. Trimming shortened V by 4 bases and J by 4 bases, and 10 bases separated the two germline ends. The CDR3 contains 13 residues. The germline gives CDR1 SGHTA, CDR2 FQGNSA. CDR3 DNA sequence: TGTGCCAGCAGCTCACGACAAAGCACTGAAGCTTTCTTT. Translated: CASSSRQSTEAFF.

CDR3 loop: CAISGDRPSGANVLTF. The CDR3, as DNA: TGTGCCATCAGTGGAGACAGGCCCTCTGGGGCCAACGTCCTGACTTTC. This rearrangement joins TRBV10-3 to TRBJ2-6; D might be TRBD1 (6 bases). CDR1 and CDR2 from the germline V gene are ENHRY and SYGVKD. V lost 4 bases and J 0 bases, leaving 10 bases between the germline ends. The CDR3 loop spans 16 amino acids.

The rearrangement links TRBV4-2 to TRBJ1-5; 7 nucleotides align to TRBD1. This CDR3 spans 17 amino acids. V was clipped by 4 bases and J by 6 bases; unmatched bases: 15. Looked up from germline, CDR1 is LGHNA and CDR2 is YNFKEQ. The CDR3 loop reads CASSPFPSSGGTQPQHF. CDR3 nucleotides: TGTGCCAGCAGCCCCTTTCCATCGTCAGGGGGTACTCAGCCCCAGCATTTT.

This clone appeared a few times. V gene TRBV5-4 combines with J gene TRBJ2-6; a possible D gene is TRBD2 (5 bases). Germline CDR1 and CDR2: SGHNT and YYREEE (reference sequence). V shed 2 bases and J shed 6 bases, with 21 bases lying between them. The CDR3 is 18 amino acids. CDR3 protein: CASSFFLGRGIVANVLTF. As DNA, the CDR3 is TGTGCCAGCAGCTTCTTCTTAGGTAGAGGGATAGTGGCCAACGTCCTGACTTTC.

The genes are TRBV7-9 and TRBJ2-1; D perhaps matches TRBD2 (5 bases). Germline V gene lookup returns CDR1 SEHNR and CDR2 FQNEAQ (reference sequence). The V end lost 8 bases, the J end lost 0 bases, and 11 bases lay between the germline ends. CDR3 length: 14 amino acids. The CDR3 reads CASRGASSYNEQFF. In nucleotides, the CDR3 is TGTGCCAGCCGGGGAGCAAGCTCCTACAATGAGCAGTTCTTC.

CDR3 residues: CASSLDGHTGELFF. CDR3 nucleotide sequence: TGCGCCAGCAGCTTGGATGGACACACCGGGGAGCTGTTTTTT. V usage is TRBV5-1 and J usage is TRBJ2-2; D gene ambiguous. Trimming pared 0 bases from V and 3 bases from J, leaving 6 bases between. The germline gives CDR1 SGHRS, CDR2 YFSETQ. The CDR3 covers 14 residues.

The V gene is TRBV6-5, the J gene TRBJ2-7, with 11 bases fitting TRBD1. The CDR3 spans 14 residues. Germline trimming cut 3 bases from V and 9 bases from J; bases unmatched to any gene: 7. From germline, CDR1 is MNHEY and CDR2 SVGAGI. CDR3 in amino acids: CASSYGVGTGGQYF. The DNA of the CDR3 is TGTGCCAGCAGTTATGGGGTAGGGACAGGGGGGCAGTACTTC.

The chain combines TRBV2 with TRBJ2-5; 9 bases align to TRBD2. Germline V CDR1 and CDR2: SNHLY, FYNNEI. There are 14 residues in the CDR3. J lost 5 bases, V lost 8 bases, and 9 bases had no gene match. CDR3 residues: CASLLRGGEETQYF. CDR3 nucleotide sequence: TGTGCCAGCCTTCTGCGGGGGGGCGAGGAGACCCAGTACTTC.

This rearrangement joins TRBV5-1 to TRBJ2-7; 8 bases align to TRBD2. V lost 6 bases to trimming and J lost 5 bases; unmatched junction nucleotides: 10. The germline V gene encodes CDR1 SGHRS and CDR2 YFSETQ. This CDR3 is 14 amino acids long. The CDR3 loop is CASNPSGGPHEQYF. DNA of the CDR3: TGCGCCAGCAATCCCAGCGGGGGACCCCACGAGCAGTACTTC.

The rearrangement joins TRBV6-5 to TRBJ1-1; no clear D. The V gene lost 4 bases and the J gene lost 5 bases, with 8 bases spanning the gap. Germline-derived CDR1 and CDR2 are MNHEY and SVGAGI. CDR3 length equals 12 residues. DNA of the CDR3: TGTGCCAGCAGTTCCCCGGGAACTGAAGCTTTCTTT. Its translation is CASSSPGTEAFF.

This chain joins TRBV10-3 and TRBJ2-7; 7 bases line up with TRBD2. CDR1 is ENHRY and CDR2 is SYGVKD in the germline V gene. J gave up 2 bases and V 7 bases, and 8 bases lay outside the gene matches. The CDR3 sequence is 14 residues long. Written as DNA, the CDR3 is TGTGCCATCATGGGGGGGAGTGACGCCTACGAGCAGTACTTC. It is translated as CAIMGGSDAYEQYF.

The V gene is TRBV30, the J gene TRBJ1-4; D ambiguous. CDR1 GTSNPN and CDR2 SVGIG come from the germline V gene (reference sequence). Trimming left V 3 bases short and J 0 bases short, with 5 bases between. The CDR3 has 13 amino acids. CDR3 nucleotide sequence: TGTGCCTGGAGCGGTGCAACTAATGAAAAACTGTTTTTT. Encoded protein: CAWSGATNEKLFF.

The chain recombines TRBV14 with TRBJ1-2, with TRBD1 as a possible D gene (6 bases). The CDR3 extends over 13 amino acids. V was shortened by 2 bases and J by 7 bases, with 11 bases between the two germline ends. Germline V gene sequence: CDR1 SGHDN, CDR2 FVKESK. CDR3 sequence: CASSQIQGSGYTF. The CDR3 DNA reads as TGTGCCAGCAGCCAAATACAGGGCTCTGGCTACACCTTC.

This chain uses TRBV7-3 with TRBJ2-3; TRBD2 aligns across 10 bases. Germline V lookup: CDR1 SGHTA, CDR2 FQGTGA. Trimming cost V 2 bases and J 3 bases; bases outside gene matches: 11. The CDR3 covers 18 residues. The chain's CDR3 is CASSLGFGLAGATDTQYF. The CDR3 bases are TGTGCCAGCAGCTTAGGGTTTGGGCTAGCGGGAGCAACAGATACGCAGTATTTT.

The chain employs TRBV19 and TRBJ1-6; perhaps TRBD1 as D (6 bases). V shed 4 bases and J shed 10 bases, with 14 bases lying between them. The CDR3 has 14 amino acids. The germline CDR1 and CDR2 sequences are LNHDA and SQIVND (reference sequence). CDR3 region: CASSTTGNGSPLHF. DNA of the CDR3: TGTGCCAGTAGTACTACAGGGAACGGGTCACCCCTCCACTTT. Filled out from reference TRBV19 and TRBJ1-6, the complete variable domain reads DGGITQSPKYLFRKEGQNVTLSCEQNLNHDAMYWYRQDPGQGLRLIYYSQIVNDFQKGDIAEGYSVSREKKESFPLTVTSAQKNPTAFYLCASSTTGNGSPLHFGNGTRLTVT.

The chain is built from TRBV6-1 and TRBJ2-7; possible D gene TRBD1, 6 bases. V was clipped by 5 bases and J by 3 bases, with 11 bases between them. The CDR3 is 13 amino acids. Per germline, CDR1 MNHNS and CDR2 SASEGT. The CDR3 loop reads CASSSRGYYEQYF. The CDR3 DNA reads TGTGCCAGCAGTAGCAGGGGTTACTACGAGCAGTACTTC.

This clone was counted a few times. V gene TRBV19 combines with J gene TRBJ1-2; 9 nucleotides agree with TRBD1. Trimming cost V 6 bases and J 8 bases; bases outside gene matches: 7. The germline V gene has CDR1 LNHDA and CDR2 SQIVND (reference sequence). This CDR3 spans 13 amino acids. Here the CDR3 reads CASRGTGSRGYTF. CDR3 sequence (DNA): TGTGCCAGTAGGGGGACAGGGTCTCGGGGCTACACCTTC. The entire variable domain, with the rest obtained from reference TRBV19 and TRBJ1-2, is as follows: DGGITQSPKYLFRKEGQNVTLSCEQNLNHDAMYWYRQDPGQGLRLIYYSQIVNDFQKGDIAEGYSVSREKKESFPLTVTSAQKNPTAFYLCASRGTGSRGYTFGSGTRLTVV.

The V call is TRBV6-5, the J call TRBJ1-2; D not certain. Trimming left V 9 bases short and J 7 bases short, with 9 bases between. CDR1 and CDR2 (germline): MNHEY, SVGAGI. The CDR3 totals 10 residues. Written as DNA, the CDR3 is TGTGCCAGGATTATGGGTGGCTACACCTTC. Its translation: CARIMGGYTF.

The chain combines TRBV19 with TRBJ1-5; D possibly corresponds to TRBD1 (5 bases). The germline V and J ends were trimmed by 3 bases and 1 base, with 10 bases remaining between them. Germline CDR1 and CDR2: LNHDA and SQIVND (reference sequence). The CDR3 runs 15 residues. In DNA, the CDR3 is TGTGCCAGTAGTATTGGCAGGGCCAGCAATCAGCCCCAGCATTTT. It yields the protein CASSIGRASNQPQHF. Complete variable domain (other parts from reference TRBV19 and TRBJ1-5): DGGITQSPKYLFRKEGQNVTLSCEQNLNHDAMYWYRQDPGQGLRLIYYSQIVNDFQKGDIAEGYSVSREKKESFPLTVTSAQKNPTAFYLCASSIGRASNQPQHFGDGTRLSIL.

The V call is TRBV23-1, the J call TRBJ2-2; weak D call: TRBD1 (5 bases). TRBV23-1 is assigned to the ORF class and has an uncertain function. Trimming removed 4 bases at V and 4 bases at J, with 16 bases between. The CDR3 length is 16 residues. CDR3 DNA sequence: TGCGCCAGCAGTCCTGGTGGACATTTTATCACCGGGGAGCTGTTTTTT. Encoded protein: CASSPGGHFITGELFF.

The chain joins TRBV9 to TRBJ2-7; TRBD1 or TRBD2 may be the D gene (5 bases each). CDR3 length: 14 residues. Looked up from germline, CDR1 is SGDLS and CDR2 is YYNGEE. Trimming stripped 0 bases from V and 3 bases from J, with 10 bases between. The CDR3 spells CASSVGDLYYEQYF. CDR3 DNA: TGTGCCAGCAGCGTAGGGGACCTCTACTACGAGCAGTACTTC.

The rearrangement joins TRBV28 to TRBJ1-2; D gene uncertain. This CDR3 is 12 amino acids long. Trimming stripped 3 bases from V and 5 bases from J, with 7 bases between. Germline V lookup: CDR1 MDHEN, CDR2 SYDVKM. Here the CDR3 reads CASSFSGYGYTF. CDR3 nucleotide sequence: TGTGCCAGCAGTTTCTCTGGATATGGCTACACCTTC.

The chain links TRBV7-9 to TRBJ1-1; no firm D call. The CDR3 runs 14 residues. In germline, CDR1 is SEHNR, CDR2 FQNEAQ (reference sequence). V lost 3 bases and J 0 bases, leaving 8 bases between the germline ends. The DNA of the CDR3 is TGTGCCAGCAGCTTGCACAGCATGAACACTGAAGCTTTCTTT. Encoded protein: CASSLHSMNTEAFF.

This chain links TRBV28 with TRBJ2-3, with a tentative D call TRBD2 (5 bases). The germline V gene encodes CDR1 MDHEN and CDR2 SYDVKM. CDR3 length: 15 residues. V dropped 7 bases and J dropped 0 bases, with 14 bases sitting between them. CDR3 protein: CASTPPGSSTDTQYF. The CDR3 DNA sequence: TGTGCCAGCACCCCCCCGGGGTCTAGCACAGATACGCAGTATTTT.

The chain has TRBV5-4 and TRBJ2-1; D perhaps matches TRBD2 (6 bases). V was clipped by 3 bases and J by 6 bases, with 13 bases between them. Germline CDR1 SGHNT, CDR2 YYREEE (reference sequence). CDR3 length: 14 amino acids. CDR3 sequence: CASSYLGLRNEQFF. The CDR3, as DNA: TGTGCCAGCAGCTACCTGGGACTCCGCAATGAGCAGTTCTTC.

This chain joins TRBV4-3 and TRBJ2-1; 7 bases map to TRBD2. The V and J ends lost 4 bases and 9 bases, in that order; junction bases with no gene match: 15. The germline gives CDR1 LGHNA, CDR2 YSLEER. This CDR3 has 16 residues. The CDR3 sequence is CASSPLRSSGLGEQFF. DNA of the CDR3: TGCGCCAGCAGCCCACTACGCTCTAGCGGACTTGGTGAGCAGTTCTTC.